The TCR beta chain under discussion was sequenced for a study of blood T cell repertoires in COVID-19. Per germline, CDR1 MNHEY and CDR2 SMNVEV (reference sequence). The CDR3 consists of 13 residues. V was trimmed by 6 bases and J by 8 bases, leaving 16 bases between them. This clone has only a few counts. Only in-frame clones appear in the TCRdb table, and some are missing; sequencing was by immunoSEQ multiplex PCR. The sample includes hundreds of thousands of clones, less than 90% of them seen just once. The receptor's source is a woman aged 55-70 years with COVID-19, enrolled during active disease. This chain uses TRBV27 with TRBJ1-2; the D gene is possibly TRBD1 (6 bases). Sequenced input: peripheral blood. The chain's CDR3 is CASSPPGDGGYTF. CDR3 nucleotide sequence: TGTGCCAGCAGCCCCCCAGGGGACGGCGGCTACACCTTC.